This TCR beta chain was observed in a study of cytomegalovirus exposure and HLA in healthy donors. The donors were part of the validation cohort of fewer than 150 subjects. That cohort was separate from the first cohort, which comprised roughly 670 subjects. This clone was observed a few times. The antigen is unknown. Measured with immunoSEQ multiplex PCR; TCRdb has only the in-frame clones, and not every one. Among 150,000 to 200,000 clones listed, roughly 85% were seen once. Whole-study results and caveats: In a later analysis, first-cohort TCR clusters were found to tend to co-occur in the 95 to 150 validation repertoires. There were under 200 TCR beta chains listed as cytomegalovirus-associated.

The germline V gene has CDR1 MNHEY and CDR2 SVGAGI. CDR3 length equals 15 residues. V was clipped by 6 bases and J by 0 bases, with 12 bases between them. The material sequenced was PBMCs. This chain uses TRBV6-5 with TRBJ2-1; D remains unclear. This receptor was obtained from a man between 18 and 29 years old in good health and CMV-seropositive. The CDR3 DNA is TGTGCCAGCAGGTCGTCTTCCCTCTCCTACAATGAGCAGTTCTTC. Translated: CASRSSSLSYNEQFF.